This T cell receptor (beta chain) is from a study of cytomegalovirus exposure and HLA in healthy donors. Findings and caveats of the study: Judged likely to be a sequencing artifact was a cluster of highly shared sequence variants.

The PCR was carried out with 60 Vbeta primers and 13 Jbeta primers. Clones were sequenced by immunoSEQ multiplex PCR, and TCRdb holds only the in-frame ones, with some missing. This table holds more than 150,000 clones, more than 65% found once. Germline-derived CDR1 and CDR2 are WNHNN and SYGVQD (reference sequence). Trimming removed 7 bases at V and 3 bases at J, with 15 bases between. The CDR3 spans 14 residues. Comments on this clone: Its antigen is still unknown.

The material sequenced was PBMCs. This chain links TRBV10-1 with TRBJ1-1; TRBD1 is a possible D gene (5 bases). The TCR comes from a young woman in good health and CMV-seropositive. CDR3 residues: CASTRDRWDTEAFF. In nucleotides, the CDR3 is TGCGCCAGCACGCGAGACAGATGGGACACTGAAGCTTTCTTT.